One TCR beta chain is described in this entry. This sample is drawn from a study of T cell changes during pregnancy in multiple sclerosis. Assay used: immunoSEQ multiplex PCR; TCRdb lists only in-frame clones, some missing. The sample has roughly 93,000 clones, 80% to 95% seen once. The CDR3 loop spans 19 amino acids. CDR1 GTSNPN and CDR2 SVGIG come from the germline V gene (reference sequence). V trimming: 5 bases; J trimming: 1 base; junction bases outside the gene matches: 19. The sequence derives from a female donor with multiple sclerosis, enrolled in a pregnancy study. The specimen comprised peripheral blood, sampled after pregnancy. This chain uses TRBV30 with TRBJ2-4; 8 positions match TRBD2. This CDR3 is CAWDSRGGRRTTAKNIQYF. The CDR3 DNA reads TGTGCCTGGGACAGCCGGGGGGGCCGTAGAACCACGGCCAAAAACATTCAGTACTTC.